The present TCR beta chain was sequenced within a study of T cells in localized non-small cell lung cancer. Study outcomes and limitations: Elevated blood T cell density was associated with longer overall survival. A median approximately 61 of the top 100 tumor clones appeared in adjacent lung.

TCRdb's copy holds only in-frame clones and misses some; the assay was immunoSEQ multiplex PCR. The table includes 70,000 to 75,000 clones, 70% to 85% detected once. In the case of this clone: The antigen remains undetermined.

The CDR3 runs to 14 residues. CDR1 and CDR2 from the germline V gene are SGDLS and YYNGEE. Unmatched junction bases numbered 1, after V lost 2 bases and J lost 0 bases. The source is an older female donor with stage I lung adenocarcinoma. This chain connects TRBV9 to TRBJ1-2; TRBD1 matches at 7 bases. The sequencing used peripheral blood, collected before any cancer treatment. As DNA, the CDR3 is TGTGCCAGCAGCGTTGGGACAGCTAACTATGGCTACACCTTC. Protein sequence: CASSVGTANYGYTF.